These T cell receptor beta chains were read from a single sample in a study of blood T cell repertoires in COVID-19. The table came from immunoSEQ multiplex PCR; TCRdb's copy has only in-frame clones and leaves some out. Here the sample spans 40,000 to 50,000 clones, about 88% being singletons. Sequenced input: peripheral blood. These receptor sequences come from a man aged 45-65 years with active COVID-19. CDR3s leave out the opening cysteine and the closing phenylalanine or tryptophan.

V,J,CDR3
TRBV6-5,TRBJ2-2,ASSYSVMAAGELF
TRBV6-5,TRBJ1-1,ASSRRTGFNTEAF
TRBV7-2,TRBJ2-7,ASSLRLAVHEQY
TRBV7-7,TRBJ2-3,ASSSTRQANTQY
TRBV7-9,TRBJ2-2,ASIQRGTTGELF
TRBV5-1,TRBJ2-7,ASSRTSGGRYEQY
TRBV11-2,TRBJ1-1,ASSLSVGQTGRAF
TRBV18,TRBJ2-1,ASSPGGGSRRPQF
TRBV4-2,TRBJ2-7,ASSPSSGGSYEQY
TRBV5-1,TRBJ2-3,ASSLGTGRDTQY
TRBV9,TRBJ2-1,ASSPGAGGYNEQF
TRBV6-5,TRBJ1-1,ASSPKGGAPEAF
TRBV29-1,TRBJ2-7,SALGGSYEQY
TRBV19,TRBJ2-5,ASSIGGLAGRETQY
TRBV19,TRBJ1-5,ASIRTGYGNQPQH
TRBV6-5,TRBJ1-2,ASSFGQEGAYGYT
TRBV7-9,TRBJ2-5,ASSLVGQGGETQY
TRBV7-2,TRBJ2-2,ASSSMQGRGELF
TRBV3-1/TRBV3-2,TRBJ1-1,ASSPLPGVVAEAF